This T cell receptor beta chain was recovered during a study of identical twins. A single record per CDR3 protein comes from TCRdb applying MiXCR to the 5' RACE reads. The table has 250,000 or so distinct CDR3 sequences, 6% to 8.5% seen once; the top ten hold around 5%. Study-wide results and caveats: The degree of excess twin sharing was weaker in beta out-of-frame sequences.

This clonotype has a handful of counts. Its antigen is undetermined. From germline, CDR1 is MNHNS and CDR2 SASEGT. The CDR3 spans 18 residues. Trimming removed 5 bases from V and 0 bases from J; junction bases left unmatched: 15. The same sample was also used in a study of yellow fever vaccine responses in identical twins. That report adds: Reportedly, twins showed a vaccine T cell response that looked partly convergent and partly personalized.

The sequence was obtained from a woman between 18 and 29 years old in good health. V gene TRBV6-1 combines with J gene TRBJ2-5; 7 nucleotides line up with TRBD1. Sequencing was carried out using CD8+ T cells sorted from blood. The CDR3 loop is CASSPGTAGLEYQETQYF. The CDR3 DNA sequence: TGTGCCAGCAGTCCCGGGACAGCAGGCCTCGAGTACCAAGAGACCCAGTACTTC.